These 30 T cell receptor beta chains were sequenced from one sample in a study of shared clonotypes between healthy human individuals (dated by TCRdb to about 2020). The library was obtained by the immunoSEQ multiplex PCR assay. Sourced from immuneACCESS, this table was stored by TCRdb with only in-frame sequences that have V and J called. A share of the clones is absent; for the studies checked, an unresolved V gene accounts for under half, and the remainder has no known explanation. Recorded for this sample are hundreds of thousands of clones; 85% to 95% of them occurred a single time. The ten largest clones add up to approximately 0.11% of the sample. CD8 naive samples were CD45RO-negative cells positively selected for CCR7, giving a CD45RA+CCR7+ population that excluded TemRA cells. The material sequenced was naive CD8+ T cells sorted from blood. The cell subset or site label, as the study defines it: CD45RA+CCR7+. All receptors derive from a woman between 25 and 40 years old in good health.

The CDR3 spells CASSLVGWGRNEQFF. In DNA, the CDR3 is TGTGCCAGCAGCTTGGTGGGATGGGGAAGGAATGAGCAGTTCTTC. This chain links TRBV5-4 with TRBJ2-1; the D is unclear. V gave up 0 bases and J gave up 7 bases, with 14 bases separating them. CDR1 and CDR2 from the germline V gene are SGHNT and YYREEE (reference sequence). CDR3 length: 15 residues.

The rearrangement uses TRBV2 and TRBJ2-1, with 10 bases identical to TRBD2. The length of the CDR3 is 20 residues. With V trimmed by 2 bases and J by 2 bases, 15 bases remained unmatched. Per the germline V gene, CDR1 is SNHLY and CDR2 is FYNNEI. CDR3 nucleotide sequence: TGTGCCAGCAGTGAATTGGGCCCAGCGACTAGCGGGCAAACCTACAATGAGCAGTTCTTC. It codes for CASSELGPATSGQTYNEQFF. Using reference TRBV2 and TRBJ2-1 for the parts outside the CDR3, the full variable domain is EPEVTQTPSHQVTQMGQEVILRCVPISNHLYFYWYRQILGQKVEFLVSFYNNEISEKSEIFDDQFSVERPDGSNFTLKIRSTKLEDSAMYFCASSELGPATSGQTYNEQFFGPGTRLTVL.

This clone was counted once. This chain uses TRBV7-8 with TRBJ1-4, with TRBD1 identical over 8 bases. The V gene's germline CDR1 is SGHVS and CDR2 FQNEAQ. The CDR3 has 14 amino acids. Trimming cost V 4 bases and J 8 bases; bases outside gene matches: 6. CDR3 residues: CASSSGGAPEKLFF. The CDR3 DNA is TGTGCCAGCAGCTCAGGGGGCGCCCCCGAAAAACTGTTTTTT.

This clone came up once. The V call is TRBV27, the J call TRBJ1-2; D gene unclear. The germline V and J ends were trimmed by 3 bases and 2 bases, with 10 bases remaining between them. There are 14 residues in the CDR3. Germline assignment: CDR1 MNHEY and CDR2 SMNVEV (reference sequence). The CDR3 loop reads CASSFPGKNYGYTF. In DNA, the CDR3 is TGTGCCAGCAGTTTTCCGGGGAAGAACTATGGCTACACCTTC.

The gene calls are TRBV7-9 and TRBJ2-3, with a tentative D call TRBD1 (6 bases). CDR1 and CDR2 from the germline V gene are SEHNR and FQNEAQ (reference sequence). Trimming took off 5 bases at V and 0 bases at J, with 12 bases between the two ends. The CDR3 is 15 residues long. This CDR3 is CASSTGPSSTDTQYF. DNA for the CDR3: TGTGCCAGCAGCACAGGGCCTTCTAGCACAGATACGCAGTATTTT.

The genes are TRBV19 and TRBJ1-5; D perhaps matches TRBD1 (6 bases). The CDR3 extends over 15 amino acids. Germline loops: CDR1 LNHDA, CDR2 SQIVND (reference sequence). Trimming removed 7 bases at V and 2 bases at J, with 15 bases between. CDR3 sequence (DNA): TGTGCCAGTACAGGACAGAATTATGGCAATCAGCCCCAGCATTTT. Its protein product is CASTGQNYGNQPQHF.

The V gene is TRBV19, the J gene TRBJ2-2; the D gene is possibly TRBD2 (5 bases). There are 15 residues in the CDR3. Trimming took off 3 bases at V and 6 bases at J, with 14 bases between the two ends. The germline gives CDR1 LNHDA, CDR2 SQIVND (reference sequence). DNA for the CDR3: TGTGCCAGTAGTATCGGTCCGCTAGCCCCCGGGGAGCTGTTTTTT. Translation: CASSIGPLAPGELFF.

This sequence joins TRBV11-2 and TRBJ2-1, with 7 bases that match TRBD2. The junction had 2 bases not matched to a gene; V was cut back by 3 bases and J by 0 bases. The CDR3 is made up of 15 amino acids. Germline-derived CDR1 and CDR2 are SGHAT and FQNNGV. The DNA of the CDR3 is TGTGCCAGCAGCTTTCGCGGGAGCTCCTACAATGAGCAGTTCTTC. The encoded protein is CASSFRGSSYNEQFF.

V usage is TRBV9 and J usage is TRBJ2-7; D call uncertain. V lost 1 base to trimming and J lost 0 bases, with 26 bases between them. Germline lookup yields CDR1 SGDLS and CDR2 YYNGEE. The CDR3 sequence is 20 residues long. CDR3 coding DNA: TGTGCCAGCAGCGTACCCCGAGGTCGGTGCACGTTATCCTCCTCCTACGAGCAGTACTTC. This gives the protein CASSVPRGRCTLSSSYEQYF.

The chain joins TRBV11-3 to TRBJ2-2; no reliable D call. The CDR3 is made up of 14 amino acids. In germline, CDR1 is SGHNT, CDR2 YENEEA. V lost 4 bases to trimming and J lost 7 bases, with 13 bases between them. CDR3 in DNA: TGTGCCAGCAGCTCGATAGTGGGGAACGGGGAGCTGTTTTTT. Translated: CASSSIVGNGELFF.

The chain combines TRBV27 with TRBJ1-2; TRBD1 is a possible D gene (5 bases). This CDR3 has 14 residues. V lost 7 bases, J lost 8 bases, and 20 bases lay in between. Germline loops: CDR1 MNHEY, CDR2 SMNVEV (reference sequence). CDR3 nucleotide sequence: TGTGCCAGCAAGGTGGGGTTCGGGGCTTGGGGCTACACCTTC. Translating gives CASKVGFGAWGYTF.

This chain connects TRBV5-1 to TRBJ1-1; no definite D call. The CDR3 covers 13 residues. CDR1 and CDR2 (germline): SGHRS, YFSETQ. The V gene lost 0 bases and the J gene lost 5 bases, with 8 bases spanning the gap. The CDR3 region is CASSLGGKTEAFF. CDR3 DNA: TGCGCCAGCAGCTTGGGAGGGAAGACTGAAGCTTTCTTT.

In this sample, this clone turned up once. The gene calls are TRBV29-1 and TRBJ2-7; D may correspond to TRBD1 or TRBD2 (7 bases each). Per the germline V gene, CDR1 is SQVTM and CDR2 is ANQGSEA. This CDR3 spans 13 amino acids. V lost 7 bases and J 4 bases, leaving 17 bases between the germline ends. The CDR3 is CSAVGRGGYEQYF. DNA for the CDR3: TGCAGCGCCGTTGGCAGGGGGGGGTACGAGCAGTACTTC.

This chain links TRBV30 with TRBJ2-1, with 11 bases fitting TRBD2. The germline V gene has CDR1 GTSNPN and CDR2 SVGIG (reference sequence). The CDR3 runs 15 residues. V dropped 0 bases and J dropped 8; count of bases not matched to a gene: 6. CDR3 in amino acids: CAWSVGLAGGHEQFF. Here the CDR3 DNA reads TGTGCCTGGAGTGTAGGATTAGCGGGAGGGCATGAGCAGTTCTTC.

This chain joins TRBV19 and TRBJ1-5, with unresolved D. The CDR3 consists of 14 residues. Per germline, CDR1 LNHDA and CDR2 SQIVND (reference sequence). V shed 1 base and J shed 6 bases, with 10 bases lying between them. The CDR3 here is CASSIVDRPQPQHF. In DNA, the CDR3 is TGTGCCAGTAGTATAGTTGACCGTCCTCAGCCCCAGCATTTT.

A single count supports this clone. The chain is built from TRBV6-1 and TRBJ2-7; 7 nucleotides align to TRBD2. In germline, CDR1 is MNHNS, CDR2 SASEGT. The J segment lost 2 bases and the V segment lost 5 bases, leaving 9 bases of the junction unmatched. CDR3 size: 15 residues. Written as DNA, the CDR3 is TGTGCCAGCAGTCCCTGGACTAGAAGCCCCTACGAGCAGTACTTC. The encoded protein is CASSPWTRSPYEQYF.

The chain has TRBV28 and TRBJ2-7, with D possibly called TRBD1 or TRBD2 (5 bases each). The CDR3 sequence is 12 residues long. V was pared by 3 bases and J by 6 bases, with 9 bases between. Germline CDR1 reads MDHEN; CDR2 reads SYDVKM. CDR3 region: CASSLGEGEQYF. As DNA, the CDR3 is TGTGCCAGCAGTTTGGGGGAAGGCGAGCAGTACTTC.

With regard to this clone: One end of the junction is discordant with germline, which a read error may explain. The V call is TRBV9, the J call TRBJ2-7; 15 nucleotides match TRBD2. The CDR3 runs to 14 residues. Per germline, CDR1 SGDLS and CDR2 YYNGEE. CDR3 region: CASSLGLAGGHLIF. In DNA, the CDR3 is TGTGCCAGCAGCCTCGGACTAGCGGGAGGGCACTTGATCTTC. The variable domain in full, completed from reference TRBV9 and TRBJ2-7, reads DSGVTQTPKHLITATGQRVTLRCSPRSGDLSVYWYQQSLDQGLQFLIQYYNGEERAKGNILERFSAQQFPDLHSELNLSSLELGDSALYFCASSLGLAGGHLIFGPGTRLTVT.

The CDR3 DNA is TGTGCCACCAGCAGAGACAGGACGTCGGGTAATGAAAAACTGTTTTTT. Translated: CATSRDRTSGNEKLFF. The chain recombines TRBV15 with TRBJ1-4; D gene uncertain. This CDR3 has 16 residues. V gave up 0 bases and J gave up 4 bases, with 12 bases separating them. From germline, CDR1 is LNHNV and CDR2 YYDKDF (reference sequence).

The genes are TRBV2 and TRBJ2-1; tentative D call: TRBD2 (5 bases). V lost 4 bases and J 3 bases, leaving 13 bases between the germline ends. The CDR3 loop spans 15 amino acids. Germline V gives CDR1 SNHLY, CDR2 FYNNEI. This CDR3 reads CASSVSGSIYNEQFF. The DNA for the CDR3 is TGTGCCAGCAGTGTTTCGGGGAGCATCTACAATGAGCAGTTCTTC.

CDR3 nucleotide sequence: TGCGCCAGCAGCTTGGTTCCTTCAGGGAAGGTATATGGCTACACCTTC. Residues: CASSLVPSGKVYGYTF. This sequence joins TRBV5-1 and TRBJ1-2, with D possibly matching TRBD1 (5 bases). Germline CDR1 reads SGHRS; CDR2 reads YFSETQ. The CDR3 consists of 16 residues. The germline V and J ends were trimmed by 0 bases and 5 bases, with 17 bases remaining between them.

V gene TRBV7-8 combines with J gene TRBJ2-5; 7 nucleotides align to TRBD1. This CDR3 comprises 14 residues. Germline CDR1 reads SGHVS; CDR2 reads FQNEAQ. V was pared by 5 bases and J by 0 bases, with 3 bases of the junction left unmatched. The CDR3 DNA reads as TGTGCCAGCAGCACCGACAGGGACCAAGAGACCCAGTACTTC. Translation gives CASSTDRDQETQYF. Full variable domain (rest looked up from reference TRBV7-8 and TRBJ2-5): GAGVSQSPRYKVAKRGQDVALRCDPISGHVSLFWYQQALGQGPEFLTYFQNEAQLDKSGLPSDRFFAERPEGSVSTLKIQRTQQEDSAVYLCASSTDRDQETQYFGPGTRLLVL.

This chain uses TRBV14 with TRBJ2-5, with 7 bases aligning to TRBD1. After removal of 2 bases from V and 2 bases from J, the junction contained 5 bases not matched to a gene. The length of the CDR3 is 15 residues. Germline V gene data show CDR1 as SGHDN and CDR2 as FVKESK. CDR3 amino acids: CASSQYRGRQETQYF. The CDR3 coding sequence is TGTGCCAGCAGCCAATATAGGGGGCGTCAAGAGACCCAGTACTTC.

CDR3 amino acids: CASSLASGNYEQYF. Written as DNA, the CDR3 is TGTGCCAGCAGCTTAGCGTCAGGGAACTACGAGCAGTACTTC. This chain joins TRBV11-2 and TRBJ2-7, with D perhaps matching TRBD1 (5 bases). Trimming took 1 base from V and 3 from J, leaving 10 bases between them. This CDR3 contains 14 residues. From germline, CDR1 is SGHAT and CDR2 FQNNGV.

This chain uses TRBV19 with TRBJ1-2, with 7 bases identical to TRBD1. This CDR3 has 14 amino acids. V lost 5 bases and J lost 4; bases outside the gene matches: 7. The germline V gene has CDR1 LNHDA and CDR2 SQIVND (reference sequence). The chain's CDR3 is CASSSQGGSYGYTF. In DNA form, the CDR3 reads TGTGCCAGTAGTTCCCAGGGGGGATCCTATGGCTACACCTTC. Together with reference TRBV19 and TRBJ1-2, the CDR3 gives the full variable domain: DGGITQSPKYLFRKEGQNVTLSCEQNLNHDAMYWYRQDPGQGLRLIYYSQIVNDFQKGDIAEGYSVSREKKESFPLTVTSAQKNPTAFYLCASSSQGGSYGYTFGSGTRLTVV.

This clone was recorded only once. J is TRBJ2-7 and V is TRBV15, with 7 bases aligning to TRBD2. The V gene end was trimmed by 0 bases and the J gene end by 1 base; junction bases not matched to a gene: 6. The V gene's germline CDR1 is LNHNV and CDR2 YYDKDF (reference sequence). CDR3 length: 16 amino acids. This CDR3 is CATSRDVLAESYEQYF. The DNA for the CDR3 is TGTGCCACCAGCAGAGATGTCCTAGCGGAGTCCTACGAGCAGTACTTC.

J is TRBJ2-7 and V is TRBV7-2; 16 bases agree with TRBD2. Germline loops: CDR1 SGHTA, CDR2 FQGNSA. The CDR3 is made up of 16 amino acids. Losses at the gene ends were 4 bases for V and 1 base for J; bases not matched to a gene: 1. CDR3 in DNA: TGTGCCAGCAGCTGGGGACTAGCGGGAGGGTCCTACGAGCAGTACTTC. Its protein is CASSWGLAGGSYEQYF.

The gene calls are TRBV7-9 and TRBJ2-7; no clear D. This CDR3 contains 13 residues. Germline V lookup: CDR1 SEHNR, CDR2 FQNEAQ (reference sequence). Trimming shortened V by 1 base and J by 6 bases, and 10 bases separated the two germline ends. CDR3 in amino acids: CASSLGSRLEQYF. CDR3 bases: TGTGCCAGCAGCTTAGGGTCCCGTCTCGAGCAGTACTTC.

CDR3 protein: CASSDVLAGRNNEQFF. In DNA, the CDR3 is TGTGCCAGCAGTGACGTACTAGCGGGAAGAAACAATGAGCAGTTCTTC. The chain couples TRBV6-1 to TRBJ2-1; 10 nucleotides match TRBD2. Germline V gene data show CDR1 as MNHNS and CDR2 as SASEGT. This CDR3 contains 16 residues. Trimming took 3 bases from V and 5 from J; bases not matched to a gene: 7.

The chain recombines TRBV28 with TRBJ2-7, with 9 bases matching TRBD2. Germline values: CDR1 MDHEN, CDR2 SYDVKM. The junction had 3 bases not matched to a gene; V was cut back by 2 bases and J by 4 bases. CDR3 length: 14 residues. This chain's CDR3 is CASSLPGLAYEQYF. The DNA for the CDR3 is TGTGCCAGCAGTTTACCGGGACTAGCTTACGAGCAGTACTTC.